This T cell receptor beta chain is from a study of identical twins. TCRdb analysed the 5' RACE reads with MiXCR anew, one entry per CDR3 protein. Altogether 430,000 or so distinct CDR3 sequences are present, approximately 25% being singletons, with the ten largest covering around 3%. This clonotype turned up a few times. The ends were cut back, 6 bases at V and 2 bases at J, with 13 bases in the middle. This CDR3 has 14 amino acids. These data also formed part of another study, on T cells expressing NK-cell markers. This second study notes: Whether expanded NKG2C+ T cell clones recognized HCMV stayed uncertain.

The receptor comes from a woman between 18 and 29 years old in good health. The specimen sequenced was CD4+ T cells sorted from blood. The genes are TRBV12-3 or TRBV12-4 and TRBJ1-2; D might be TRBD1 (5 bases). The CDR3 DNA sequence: TGTGCCAGCAGCGGTCGAGGGACGAACTATGGCTACACCTTC. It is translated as CASSGRGTNYGYTF.